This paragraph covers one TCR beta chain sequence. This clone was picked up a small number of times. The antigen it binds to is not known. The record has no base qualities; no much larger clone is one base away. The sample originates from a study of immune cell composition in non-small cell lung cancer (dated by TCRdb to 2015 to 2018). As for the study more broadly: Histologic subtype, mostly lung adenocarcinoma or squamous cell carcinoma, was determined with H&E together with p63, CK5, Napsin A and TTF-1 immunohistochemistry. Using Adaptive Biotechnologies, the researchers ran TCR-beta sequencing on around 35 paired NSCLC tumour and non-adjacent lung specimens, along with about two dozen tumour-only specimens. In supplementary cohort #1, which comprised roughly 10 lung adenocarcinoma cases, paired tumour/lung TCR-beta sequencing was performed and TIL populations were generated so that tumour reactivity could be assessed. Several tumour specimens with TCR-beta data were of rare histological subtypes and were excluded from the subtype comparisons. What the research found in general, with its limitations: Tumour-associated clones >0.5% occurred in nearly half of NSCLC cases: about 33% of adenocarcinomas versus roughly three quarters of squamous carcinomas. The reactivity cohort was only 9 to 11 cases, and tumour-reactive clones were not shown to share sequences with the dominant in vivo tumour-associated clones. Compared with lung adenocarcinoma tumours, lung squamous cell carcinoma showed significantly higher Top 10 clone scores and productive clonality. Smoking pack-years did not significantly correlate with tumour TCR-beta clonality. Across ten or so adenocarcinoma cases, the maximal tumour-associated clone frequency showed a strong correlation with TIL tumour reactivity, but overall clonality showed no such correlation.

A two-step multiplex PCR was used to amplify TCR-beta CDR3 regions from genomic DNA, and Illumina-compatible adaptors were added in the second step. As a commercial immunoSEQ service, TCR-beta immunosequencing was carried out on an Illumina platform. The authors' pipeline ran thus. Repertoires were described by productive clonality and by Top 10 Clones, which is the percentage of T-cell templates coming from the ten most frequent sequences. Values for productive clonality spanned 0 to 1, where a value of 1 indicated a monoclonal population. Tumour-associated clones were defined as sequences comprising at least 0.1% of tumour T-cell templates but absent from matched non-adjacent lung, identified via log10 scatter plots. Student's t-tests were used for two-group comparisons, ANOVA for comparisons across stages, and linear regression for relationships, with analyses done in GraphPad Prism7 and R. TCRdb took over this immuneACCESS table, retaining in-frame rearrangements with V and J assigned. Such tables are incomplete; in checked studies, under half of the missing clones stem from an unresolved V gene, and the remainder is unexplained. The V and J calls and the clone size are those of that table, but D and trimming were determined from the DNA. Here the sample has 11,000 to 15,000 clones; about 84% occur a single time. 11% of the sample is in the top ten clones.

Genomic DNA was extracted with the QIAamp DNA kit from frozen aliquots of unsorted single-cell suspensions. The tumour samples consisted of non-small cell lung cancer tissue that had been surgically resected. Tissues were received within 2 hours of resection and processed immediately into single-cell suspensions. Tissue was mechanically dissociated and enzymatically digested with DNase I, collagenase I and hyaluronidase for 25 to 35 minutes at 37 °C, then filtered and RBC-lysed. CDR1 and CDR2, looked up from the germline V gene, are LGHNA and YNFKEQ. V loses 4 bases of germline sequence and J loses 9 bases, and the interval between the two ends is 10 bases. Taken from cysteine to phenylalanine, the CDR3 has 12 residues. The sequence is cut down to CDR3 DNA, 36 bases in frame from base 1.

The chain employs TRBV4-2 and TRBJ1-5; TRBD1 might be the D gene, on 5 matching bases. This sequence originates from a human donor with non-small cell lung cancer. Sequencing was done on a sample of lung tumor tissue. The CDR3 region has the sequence CASSLRGRPQHF. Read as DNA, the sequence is TGTGCCAGCAGCCTCCGGGGCAGGCCCCAGCATTTT.